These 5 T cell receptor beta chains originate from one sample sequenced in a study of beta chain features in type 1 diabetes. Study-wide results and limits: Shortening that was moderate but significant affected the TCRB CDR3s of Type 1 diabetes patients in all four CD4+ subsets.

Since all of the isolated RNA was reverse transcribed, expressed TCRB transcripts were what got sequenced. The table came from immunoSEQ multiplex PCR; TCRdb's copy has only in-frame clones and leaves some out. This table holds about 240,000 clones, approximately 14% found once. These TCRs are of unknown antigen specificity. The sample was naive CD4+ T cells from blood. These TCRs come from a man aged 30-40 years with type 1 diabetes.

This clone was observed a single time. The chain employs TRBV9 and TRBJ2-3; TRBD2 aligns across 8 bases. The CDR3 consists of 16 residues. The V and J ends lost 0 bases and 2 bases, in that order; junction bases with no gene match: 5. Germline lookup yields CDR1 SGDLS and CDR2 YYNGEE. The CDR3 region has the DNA TGTGCCAGCAGCGTAGTTAGCGGGGTCGCCACAGATACGCAGTATTTT. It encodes CASSVVSGVATDTQYF. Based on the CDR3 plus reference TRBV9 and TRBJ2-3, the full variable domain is DSGVTQTPKHLITATGQRVTLRCSPRSGDLSVYWYQQSLDQGLQFLIQYYNGEERAKGNILERFSAQQFPDLHSELNLSSLELGDSALYFCASSVVSGVATDTQYFGPGTRLTVL.

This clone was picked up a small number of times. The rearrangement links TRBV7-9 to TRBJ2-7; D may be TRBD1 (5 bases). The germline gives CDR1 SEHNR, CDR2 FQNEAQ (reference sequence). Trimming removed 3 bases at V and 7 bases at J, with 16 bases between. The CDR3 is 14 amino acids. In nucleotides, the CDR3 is TGTGCCAGCAGCTTGATGACAGCATTGGGAGAGCAGTACTTC. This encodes CASSLMTALGEQYF.

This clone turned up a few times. The chain's CDR3 is CASSGLLNTEAFF. In DNA, the CDR3 is TGTGCCAGCAGTGGCCTACTTAACACTGAAGCTTTCTTT. This sequence joins TRBV25-1 and TRBJ1-1; D call uncertain. This CDR3 region has 13 residues. V gave up 4 bases and J gave up 2 bases, with 8 bases separating them. Germline CDR1 is MGHDK and CDR2 is SYGVNS.

The DNA for the CDR3 is TGTGCCAGCAGCTCGAACATGGCTGGGGCCAACGTCCTGACTTTC. This sequence encodes CASSSNMAGANVLTF. The chain links TRBV11-2 to TRBJ2-6; D is unclear. The germline V gene has CDR1 SGHAT and CDR2 FQNNGV. The CDR3 covers 15 residues. Trimming stripped 4 bases from V and 2 bases from J, with 9 bases between.

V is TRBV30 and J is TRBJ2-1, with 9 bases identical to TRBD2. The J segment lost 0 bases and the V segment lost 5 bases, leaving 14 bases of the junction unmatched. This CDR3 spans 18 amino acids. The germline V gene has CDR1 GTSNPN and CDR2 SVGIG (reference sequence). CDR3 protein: CAWGTDRTSVSSYNEQFF. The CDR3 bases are TGTGCCTGGGGGACGGATAGGACTAGCGTCAGCTCCTACAATGAGCAGTTCTTC.